This is a list of T cell receptor beta chains from one sample in a study of cytomegalovirus exposure and HLA in healthy donors. The repertoire was sequenced with immunoSEQ multiplex PCR; TCRdb's copy has only in-frame clones and lacks some. The data hold around 190,000 clones, with 75% to 80% observed a single time. Sequencing used PBMCs. The receptors derive from a female donor in good health and CMV-seronegative. The CDR3 runs from the conserved cysteine through the conserved F or W. A D gene is named only where the DNA matches it firmly. For some rows the clone size is stated as once, few or many, or as a class when expanded; others skip it.

v_call	clone_size	d_call	j_call	cdr3_aa	cdr3_nt
TRBV9	-	TRBD2	TRBJ2-5	CASSSRPSGGETQYF	TGTGCCAGCAGCAGCCGGCCCTCGGGGGGAGAGACCCAGTACTTC
TRBV11-2	-	TRBD2	TRBJ2-1	CASSLTTRGGNEQFF	TGTGCCAGCAGCTTAACGACGCGGGGGGGCAATGAGCAGTTCTTC
TRBV27	few	TRBD2	TRBJ2-3	CASSSLAAYTDTQYF	TGTGCCAGCAGTTCCCTAGCGGCTTACACAGATACGCAGTATTTT
TRBV2	-	TRBD2	TRBJ2-6	CASRETSAGANVLTF	TGTGCCAGCAGAGAGACTAGCGCGGGGGCCAACGTCCTGACTTTC
TRBV5-6	-	TRBD1	TRBJ2-7	CASSQPGTGGRYEQYF	TGTGCCAGCAGCCAACCCGGGACAGGGGGCAGGTACGAGCAGTACTTC
TRBV6-1	-	TRBD1	TRBJ2-1	CASSLPGGYEQFF	TGTGCCAGCAGCCTCCCAGGGGGCTATGAGCAGTTCTTC
TRBV2	-	TRBD1	TRBJ1-1	CASSEGQPNTEAFF	TGTGCCAGCAGTGAGGGACAGCCGAACACTGAAGCTTTCTTT
TRBV6-4	-	-	TRBJ1-5	CASSPRVYGQPQHF	TGTGCCAGCAGTCCGAGGGTATACGGTCAGCCCCAGCATTTT
TRBV2	-	TRBD2	TRBJ2-3	CAMKRGTDTQYF	TGTGCCATGAAGCGGGGTACAGATACGCAGTATTTT
TRBV5-4	-	TRBD2	TRBJ2-1	CASSLGLAGPYNEQFF	TGTGCCAGCAGCTTGGGGCTAGCGGGGCCCTACAATGAGCAGTTCTTC
TRBV28	-	TRBD1	TRBJ1-2	CASRYSDRGFVGYTF	TGTGCCAGCAGATATTCGGACAGGGGATTCGTCGGCTACACCTTC
TRBV18	few	TRBD1	TRBJ1-6	CASSPWGQDISPLHF	TGTGCCAGCTCACCATGGGGACAGGATATTTCACCCCTCCACTTT
TRBV5-4	medium-sized	TRBD1	TRBJ1-4	CASSRVPGQGTNEKLFF	TGTGCCAGCAGCCGAGTCCCGGGACAGGGGACTAATGAAAAACTGTTTTTT
TRBV7-2	-	TRBD1	TRBJ2-7	CASSPSGTGSYEQYF	TGTGCCAGCAGCCCATCCGGGACAGGCTCCTACGAGCAGTACTTC
TRBV7-2	few	TRBD2	TRBJ2-3	CASSSRTSGTSTDTQYF	TGTGCCAGCAGCTCCCGGACTAGCGGTACTAGCACAGATACGCAGTATTTT
TRBV4-1	-	-	TRBJ2-7	CASSQVAPYEQYF	TGCGCCAGCAGCCAAGTAGCTCCCTACGAGCAGTACTTC
TRBV28	-	-	TRBJ1-2	CASTDPAGQYGYTF	TGTGCCAGCACCGACCCTGCGGGTCAGTATGGCTACACCTTC
TRBV28	-	-	TRBJ1-1	CASSFPMGRGNTEAFF	TGTGCCAGCAGTTTCCCCATGGGGAGGGGCAACACTGAAGCTTTCTTT
TRBV2	-	-	TRBJ2-4	CASSELGAELQYF	TGTGCCAGCAGTGAACTTGGGGCAGAACTTCAGTACTTC
TRBV2	-	-	TRBJ1-3	CARGAFGNTIYF	TGTGCCAGGGGGGCTTTTGGAAACACCATATATTTT
TRBV14	-	-	TRBJ1-6	CASSQIRGRVDSPLHF	TGTGCCAGCAGCCAAATCCGAGGCAGGGTTGATTCACCCCTCCACTTT
TRBV4-2	few	TRBD1	TRBJ1-1	CASSQDGGTGVNTEAFF	TGTGCCAGCAGCCAAGATGGAGGGACAGGGGTAAACACTGAAGCTTTCTTT
TRBV10-3	few	-	TRBJ2-1	CAITRFPDSYNEQFF	TGTGCCATCACACGGTTCCCTGACTCCTACAATGAGCAGTTCTTC
TRBV7-9	-	TRBD1	TRBJ2-7	CASSLVRGQGGGYEQYF	TGTGCCAGCAGCTTAGTTAGGGGACAGGGCGGGGGATACGAGCAGTACTTC
TRBV6-5	-	-	TRBJ2-7	CASRSGSYEQYF	TGTGCCAGCAGGTCGGGGTCTTACGAGCAGTACTTC
TRBV5-8	-	-	TRBJ2-2	CASSSSVRVDGELFF	TGTGCCAGCAGCTCTAGCGTGAGGGTGGACGGGGAGCTGTTTTTT
TRBV10-3	-	-	TRBJ2-3	CAIRKEGTDTQYF	TGTGCCATCAGAAAGGAGGGGACAGATACGCAGTATTTT
TRBV6-6	-	-	TRBJ2-1	CASSSLSRGYNEQFF	TGTGCCAGCAGTTCCCTCTCGCGGGGCTACAATGAGCAGTTCTTC
TRBV6-6	-	-	TRBJ1-5	CASSKAGDNQPQHF	TGTGCCAGCAGCAAGGCGGGGGACAATCAGCCCCAGCATTTT
TRBV27	-	TRBD2	TRBJ2-7	CASSPGTSGKVEQYF	TGTGCCAGCAGCCCCGGGACTAGCGGGAAGGTCGAGCAGTACTTC
TRBV7-3	-	-	TRBJ1-2	CASSLDQRQNYGYTF	TGTGCCAGCAGCTTAGACCAGCGGCAGAACTATGGCTACACCTTC
TRBV2	-	-	TRBJ1-3	CASHFDTISGNTIYF	TGTGCCAGCCACTTCGACACCATCTCTGGAAACACCATATATTTT
TRBV11-2	-	-	TRBJ1-5	CASSFLGGAGQPQHF	TGTGCCAGCAGCTTCCTTGGCGGGGCAGGTCAGCCCCAGCATTTT
TRBV29-1	-	TRBD2	TRBJ2-5	CSVPTSGTAQYF	TGCAGCGTCCCGACTAGCGGAACGGCCCAGTACTTC
TRBV7-9	-	-	TRBJ1-5	CASSPQGGNQPQHF	TGTGCCAGCAGCCCACAGGGAGGCAATCAGCCCCAGCATTTT
TRBV12-5	few	-	TRBJ2-1	CASGLGQSSYGEQFF	TGTGCTAGTGGTTTGGGACAATCTTCCTACGGTGAGCAGTTCTTC
TRBV25-1	-	-	TRBJ2-1	CASSETAPRDNEQFF	TGTGCCAGCAGTGAAACCGCGCCCAGGGACAATGAGCAGTTCTTC
TRBV29-1	-	TRBD1	TRBJ2-1	CSVEATRQGEEQFF	TGCAGCGTTGAAGCTACGCGACAGGGGGAAGAGCAGTTCTTC
TRBV6-5	-	-	TRBJ1-6	CASSLQNSPLHF	TGTGCCAGCAGTTTACAAAATTCACCCCTCCACTTT
TRBV28	-	-	TRBJ1-1	CVSISGEGVGTEAFF	TGTGTCAGCATCTCAGGGGAAGGGGTAGGAACTGAAGCTTTCTTT
TRBV10-2	-	-	TRBJ2-3	CASSRERVDTQYF	TGCGCCAGCAGCAGGGAACGAGTAGATACGCAGTATTTT
TRBV4-1	once	-	TRBJ2-5	CASSQVGAGLGETQYF	TGCGCCAGCAGCCAAGTTGGGGCAGGGTTAGGGGAGACCCAGTACTTC
TRBV27	-	TRBD1	TRBJ2-2	CASSPLGTGGTGELFF	TGTGCCAGCAGCCCACTCGGGACAGGGGGCACCGGGGAGCTGTTTTTT
TRBV30	-	-	TRBJ1-2	CAWSGVRGGYTF	TGTGCCTGGAGTGGAGTCCGGGGAGGCTACACCTTC
TRBV4-3	-	-	TRBJ2-1	CASSGQGHYNEQFF	TGCGCCAGCAGCGGGCAGGGCCACTACAATGAGCAGTTCTTC
TRBV5-4	few	-	TRBJ2-7	CASSSSSGSRSREQYF	TGTGCCAGCAGCTCAAGTTCGGGGTCCCGATCCCGGGAGCAGTACTTC
TRBV27	-	TRBD2	TRBJ2-3	CASRISGRADTQYF	TGTGCCAGCAGGATTAGCGGGAGGGCAGATACGCAGTATTTT
TRBV30	few	TRBD1	TRBJ1-4	CAWSHFRGFSEKLFF	TGTGCCTGGAGCCACTTCAGGGGGTTTAGCGAAAAACTGTTTTTT
TRBV11-3	-	TRBD1	TRBJ1-1	CASSSDRINTEAFF	TGTGCCAGCAGCTCGGACAGGATCAACACTGAAGCTTTCTTT
TRBV6-6	few	-	TRBJ1-2	CASSYSETGGRGYTF	TGTGCCAGCAGTTACTCTGAGACGGGGGGGCGCGGCTACACCTTC
TRBV4-1	-	-	TRBJ2-1	CASSQAPDSYNEQFF	TGCGCCAGCAGCCAAGCCCCAGACAGTTACAATGAGCAGTTCTTC
TRBV30	-	TRBD1	TRBJ2-4	CAWSVGTGISKNIQYF	TGTGCCTGGAGTGTAGGGACAGGCATCTCTAAAAACATTCAGTACTTC
TRBV7-8	-	TRBD2	TRBJ2-7	CASSPTSGKDEQYF	TGTGCCAGCAGCCCCACTAGCGGGAAGGACGAGCAGTACTTC
TRBV18	-	-	TRBJ2-2	CASSPAATGELFF	TGTGCCAGCTCACCGGCCGCTACCGGGGAGCTGTTTTTT
TRBV14	-	-	TRBJ1-6	CASSQGLRGEYNSPLHF	TGTGCCAGCAGCCAAGGCCTTCGGGGGGAGTATAATTCACCCCTCCACTTT